Sequencing of this TCR beta chain was carried out in a study of cytomegalovirus exposure and HLA in healthy donors. Study findings and constraints: Most subjects had HLA-A and HLA-B alleles reportedly predicted accurately by TCR beta sequences. In a later analysis, DRB1 alleles had the most associated TCRs; HLA-C alleles the fewest. A further, later analysis showed that HLA-associated TCR beta chains (compared with equally common others) were more clonally expanded.

The CDR3 is made up of 12 amino acids. CDR1 and CDR2 from the germline V gene are SQVTM and ANQGSEA. On this clone: The antigen remains unidentified. An end of the junction differs from the germline gene, which may be a read error.

The PCR ran on 60 Vbeta and 13 Jbeta primers. The protocol was immunoSEQ multiplex PCR, while the TCRdb copy is restricted to in-frame clones and leaves out a portion. This table has under 150,000 clones, more than 75% appearing once. This receptor was taken from a woman aged 40 to 50 in good health and CMV-seropositive. The chain couples TRBV29-1 to TRBJ1-3, with D unresolved. Sequencing was performed on PBMCs. In DNA form, the CDR3 reads TGCAGCGTTGGGGAGGCTGGGAACACCATATATTTT. This gives the protein CSVGEAGNTIYF.